The rows below give T cell receptor beta chains drawn from one sample of a study of blood T cells in healthy people across ages. One entry per CDR3 protein, called by TCRdb with MiXCR from the 5' RACE reads. The sample consists of about 1.6 million distinct CDR3 sequences, about 35% of them appearing once. Source material: blood. The source is a woman aged 30 to 39 in good health. Each CDR3 is given with its conserved first and last residue. Each record gives: J gene, V gene, CDR3 length, CDR3 protein.

>TRBJ2-1|TRBV27|16
CASSPSTSGRWNEQFF
>TRBJ2-1|TRBV9|14
CASDRQGSGNEQFF
>TRBJ2-7|TRBV7-9|14
CASSLLFSSYEQYF
>TRBJ2-7|TRBV15|12
CATSTHRGEQYF
>TRBJ2-7|TRBV20-1|13
CSARIDRGYEQYF
>TRBJ1-2|TRBV10-2|14
CASSPDRAGYGYTF
>TRBJ1-1|TRBV4-2|14
CASSHPGEDTEAFF
>TRBJ2-3|TRBV9|14
CASSYRESTDTQYF
>TRBJ2-1|TRBV6-1|14
CASRSRIRINEQFF
>TRBJ1-1|TRBV24-1|16
CATSDSERGEDTEAFF
>TRBJ2-2|TRBV28|18
CASNSWGTSGMNTGELFF
>TRBJ1-5|TRBV20-1|15
CSASILGGVDQPQHF
>TRBJ2-5|TRBV5-6|13
CASRMGLQETQYF
>TRBJ1-1|TRBV7-9|11
CTSQMNTVAFF
>TRBJ2-3|TRBV29-1|17
CSVEGSILGISTDTQYF
>TRBJ2-1|TRBV5-5|17
CASSLVPAESSYNEQFF
>TRBJ1-4|TRBV27|15
CASSSSRGIFEKLFF
>TRBJ2-1|TRBV20-1|12
CSARTSVNEQFF
>TRBJ1-5|TRBV20-1|13
CSARAGTDQPQHF
>TRBJ2-3|TRBV20-1|17
CSARDFSAGVRTDTQYF
>TRBJ1-1|TRBV13|14
CASSLERGNTEAFF
>TRBJ2-3|TRBV4-1|17
CASSQAPSGGTTDTQYF
>TRBJ2-7|TRBV2|14
CASSYGTDTYEQYF
>TRBJ1-6|TRBV5-1|16
CASSLNTGTVNSPLHF
>TRBJ2-1|TRBV21-1|13
CASTQDPYNEQFF
>-|TRBV15|20
CATSRDLDSGGWMGRETQYF
>TRBJ2-3|TRBV6-5|16
CASSPDFWGGKDTQYF
>TRBJ2-3|TRBV20-1|13
CSADRGVTDTQYF
>TRBJ1-1|TRBV20-1|17
CSVPFQGGWNMNTEAFF
>TRBJ1-1|TRBV4-1|16
CASSQDGYSPNTEAFF
>TRBJ2-7|TRBV2|16
CASSEPLAGVHYEQYF
>TRBJ2-7|TRBV10-3|15
CAISDLRGPNNEQYF
>TRBJ1-2|TRBV10-2|12
CASGLGVSGYTF
>TRBJ1-2|TRBV5-1|15
CASSPDRGDNYGYTF
>TRBJ2-7|TRBV20-1|15
CSARSSTGEVLGQYF
>-|TRBV28|17
CASSSDAPGTASYEQYF
>TRBJ2-5|TRBV12-3/TRBV12-4|14
CASSRRGRRETQYF
>TRBJ2-3|TRBV6-6|15
CASDGEREDTDTQYF
>TRBJ2-1|TRBV20-1|18
CSARGVGQGGQSYNEQFF
>TRBJ1-2|TRBV7-2|12
CASSFYTYGYTF
>TRBJ1-2|TRBV6-1|16
CASSEAGFGGLYGYTF